This T cell receptor beta chain was sequenced for a study of blood T cell repertoires in COVID-19. The wider study: The samples span acute and convalescent COVID-19 from the United States, Italy and Spain. The analysed material was cDNA or gDNA that came from T cells, B-cell-depleted T cells, or PBMCs.

The CDR3 extends over 13 amino acids. Germline CDR1 and CDR2: SGHAT and FQNNGV. V lost 1 base and J 9 bases, leaving 10 bases between the germline ends. Source study methods: Amplification from reference gene primers served as the basis for estimated nucleated cell counts. Clones were sequenced by immunoSEQ multiplex PCR, and TCRdb holds only the in-frame ones, with some missing. The V and J calls and clone size come from that table; D and trimming were worked out from the DNA. Of around 180,000 clones in the sample, about 85% were seen once. Seattle's enrolled individuals joined amid active infection and were then monitored longitudinally.

The sequencing input was peripheral blood. The rearrangement joins TRBV11-2 to TRBJ2-1, with unresolved D. This receptor was identified in a man older than 75 with COVID-19, enrolled during active disease. CDR3: CASSLGHTSEQFF. The CDR3 nucleotides read TGTGCCAGCAGCTTAGGGCATACCAGTGAGCAGTTCTTC.